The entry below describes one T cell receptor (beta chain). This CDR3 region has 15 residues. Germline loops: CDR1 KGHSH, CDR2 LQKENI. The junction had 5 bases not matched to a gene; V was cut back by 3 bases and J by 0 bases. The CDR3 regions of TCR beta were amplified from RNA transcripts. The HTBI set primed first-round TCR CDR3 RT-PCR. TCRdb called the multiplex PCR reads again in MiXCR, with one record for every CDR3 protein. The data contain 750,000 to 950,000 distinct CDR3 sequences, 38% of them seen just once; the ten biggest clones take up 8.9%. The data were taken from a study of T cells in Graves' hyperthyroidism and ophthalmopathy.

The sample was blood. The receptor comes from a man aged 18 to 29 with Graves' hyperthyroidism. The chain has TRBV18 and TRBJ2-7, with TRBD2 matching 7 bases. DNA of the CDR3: TGTGCCAGCTCACCTAGACTAGCCCACTCCTACGAGCAGTACTTC. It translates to CASSPRLAHSYEQYF.